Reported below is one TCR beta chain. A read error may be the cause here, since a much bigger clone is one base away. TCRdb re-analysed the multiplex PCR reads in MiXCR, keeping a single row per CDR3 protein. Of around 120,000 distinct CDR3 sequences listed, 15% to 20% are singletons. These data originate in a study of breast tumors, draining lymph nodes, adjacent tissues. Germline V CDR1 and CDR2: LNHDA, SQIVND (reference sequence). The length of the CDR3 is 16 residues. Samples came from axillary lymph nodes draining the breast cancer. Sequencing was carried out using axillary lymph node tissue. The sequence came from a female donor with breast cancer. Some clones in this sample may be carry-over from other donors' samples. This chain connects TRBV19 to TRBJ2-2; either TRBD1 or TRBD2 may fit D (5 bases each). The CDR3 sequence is CASSIGHSGNTGEPFF. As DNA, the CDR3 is TGTGCCAGTAGTATCGGACACTCCGGAAACACCGGGGAGCCGTTTTTT.